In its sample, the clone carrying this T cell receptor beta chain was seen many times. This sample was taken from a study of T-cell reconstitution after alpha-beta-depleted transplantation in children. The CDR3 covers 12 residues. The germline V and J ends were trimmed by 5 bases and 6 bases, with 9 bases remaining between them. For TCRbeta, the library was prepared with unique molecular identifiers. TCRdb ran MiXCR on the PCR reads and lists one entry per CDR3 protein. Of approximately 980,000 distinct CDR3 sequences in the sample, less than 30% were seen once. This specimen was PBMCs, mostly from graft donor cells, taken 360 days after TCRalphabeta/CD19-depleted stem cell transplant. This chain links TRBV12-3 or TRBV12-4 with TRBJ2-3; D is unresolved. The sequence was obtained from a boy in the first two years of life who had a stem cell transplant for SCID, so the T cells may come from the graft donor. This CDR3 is CASSPSPDTQYF. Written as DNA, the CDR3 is TGTGCCAGCAGTCCCTCCCCGGATACGCAGTATTTT.